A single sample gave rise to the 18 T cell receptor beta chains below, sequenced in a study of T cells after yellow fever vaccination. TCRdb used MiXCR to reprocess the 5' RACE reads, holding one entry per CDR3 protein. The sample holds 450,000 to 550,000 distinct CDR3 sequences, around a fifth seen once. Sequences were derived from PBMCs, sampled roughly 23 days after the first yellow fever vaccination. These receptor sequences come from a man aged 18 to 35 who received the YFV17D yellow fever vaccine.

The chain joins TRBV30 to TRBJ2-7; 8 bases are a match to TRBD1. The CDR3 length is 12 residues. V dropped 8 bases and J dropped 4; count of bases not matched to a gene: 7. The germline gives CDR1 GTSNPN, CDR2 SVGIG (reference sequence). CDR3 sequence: CAGQGYDYEQYF. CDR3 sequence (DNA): TGTGCCGGACAGGGATATGATTACGAGCAGTACTTC.

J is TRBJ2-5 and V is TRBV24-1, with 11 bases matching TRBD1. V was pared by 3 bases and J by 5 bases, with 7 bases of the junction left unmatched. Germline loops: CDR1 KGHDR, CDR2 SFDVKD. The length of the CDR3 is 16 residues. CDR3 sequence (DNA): TGTGCCACCAGTGATCCCGGACAGGGGGCTATTGAGACCCAGTACTTC. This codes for CATSDPGQGAIETQYF.

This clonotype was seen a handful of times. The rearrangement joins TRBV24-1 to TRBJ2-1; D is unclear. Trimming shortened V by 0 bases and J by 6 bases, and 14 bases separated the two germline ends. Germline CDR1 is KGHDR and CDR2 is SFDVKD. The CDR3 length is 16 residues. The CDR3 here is CATSDLPTARINEQFF. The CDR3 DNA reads TGTGCCACCAGTGATTTGCCGACGGCCCGGATCAATGAGCAGTTCTTC.

CDR3 bases: TGTGCCAGCAGCGACCCCGCTGAGGGCCGCAGCTCCTACAATGAGCAGTTCTTC. This encodes CASSDPAEGRSSYNEQFF. V usage is TRBV7-6 and J usage is TRBJ2-1; D is perhaps TRBD2 (5 bases). Germline CDR1 reads SGHVS; CDR2 reads FNYEAQ. V lost 5 bases, J lost 0 bases, and 20 bases lay in between. The CDR3 totals 18 residues.

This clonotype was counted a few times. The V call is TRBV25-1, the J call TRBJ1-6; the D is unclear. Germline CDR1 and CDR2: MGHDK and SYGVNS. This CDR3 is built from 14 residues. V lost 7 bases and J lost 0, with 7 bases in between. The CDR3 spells CASIRSSYNSPLHF. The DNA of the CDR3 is TGTGCCAGCATCAGAAGCTCCTATAATTCACCCCTCCACTTT. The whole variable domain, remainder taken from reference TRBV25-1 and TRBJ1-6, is EADIYQTPRYLVIGTGKKITLECSQTMGHDKMYWYQQDPGMELHLIHYSYGVNSTEKGDLSSESTVSRIRTEHFPLTLESARPSHTSQYLCASIRSSYNSPLHFGNGTRLTVT.

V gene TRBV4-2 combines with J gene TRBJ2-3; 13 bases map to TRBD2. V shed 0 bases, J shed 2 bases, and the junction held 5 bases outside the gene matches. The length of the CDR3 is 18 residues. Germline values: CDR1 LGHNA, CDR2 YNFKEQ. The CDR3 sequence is CASSQDPLAGGFTDTQYF. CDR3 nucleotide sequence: TGTGCCAGCAGCCAAGACCCACTAGCGGGGGGGTTCACAGATACGCAGTATTTT.

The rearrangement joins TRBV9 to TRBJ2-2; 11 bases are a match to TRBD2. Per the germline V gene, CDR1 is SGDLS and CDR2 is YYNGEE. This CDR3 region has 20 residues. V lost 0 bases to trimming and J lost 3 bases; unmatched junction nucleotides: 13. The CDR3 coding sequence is TGTGCCAGCAGCGTAGCTCTTCCTAGCGGGGGGCCCCCCGACACCGGGGAGCTGTTTTTT. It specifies CASSVALPSGGPPDTGELFF.

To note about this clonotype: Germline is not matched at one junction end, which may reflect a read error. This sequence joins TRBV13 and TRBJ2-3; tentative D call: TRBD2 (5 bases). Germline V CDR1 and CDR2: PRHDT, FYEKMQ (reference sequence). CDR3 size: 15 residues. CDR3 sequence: CVSSLGSGRTDTQYF. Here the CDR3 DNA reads TGTGTCAGCAGCTTAGGGAGCGGTCGCACAGATACGCAGTATTTT.

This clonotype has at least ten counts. The CDR3 DNA is TGTGCCAGCAGTGGCCAGCCTTCGGTTACTGAAGCTTTCTTT. Protein: CASSGQPSVTEAFF. The V call is TRBV6-1, the J call TRBJ1-1; no clear D. The CDR3 has 14 residues. The V gene lost 4 bases and the J gene lost 5 bases, with 14 bases spanning the gap. Germline V gene lookup returns CDR1 MNHNS and CDR2 SASEGT.

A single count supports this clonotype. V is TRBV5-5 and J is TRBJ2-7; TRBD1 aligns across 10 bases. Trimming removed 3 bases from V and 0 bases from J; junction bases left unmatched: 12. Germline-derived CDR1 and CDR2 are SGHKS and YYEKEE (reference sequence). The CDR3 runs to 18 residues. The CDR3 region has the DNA TGTGCCAGCAGCTCCCCGGGACAGGGGCTCCTTAGCTCCTACGAGCAGTACGTC. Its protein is CASSSPGQGLLSSYEQYV.

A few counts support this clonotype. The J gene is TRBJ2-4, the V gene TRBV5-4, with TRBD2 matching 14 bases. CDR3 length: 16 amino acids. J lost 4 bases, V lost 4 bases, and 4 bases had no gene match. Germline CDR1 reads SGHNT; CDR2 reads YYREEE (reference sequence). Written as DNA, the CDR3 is TGTGCCAGCAGCCAGGGACTAGCGGGGGCAAAAAACATTCAGTACTTC. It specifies CASSQGLAGAKNIQYF.

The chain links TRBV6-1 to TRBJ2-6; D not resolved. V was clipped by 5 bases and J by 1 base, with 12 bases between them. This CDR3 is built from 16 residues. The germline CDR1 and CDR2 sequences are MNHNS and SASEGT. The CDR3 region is CASSRASVSGANVLTF. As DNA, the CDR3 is TGTGCCAGCAGTAGGGCCTCTGTATCTGGGGCCAACGTCCTGACTTTC.

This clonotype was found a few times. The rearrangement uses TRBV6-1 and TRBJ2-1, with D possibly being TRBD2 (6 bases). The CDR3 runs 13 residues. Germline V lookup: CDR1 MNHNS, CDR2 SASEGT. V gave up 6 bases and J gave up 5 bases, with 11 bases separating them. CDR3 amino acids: CASSRSGNNEQFF. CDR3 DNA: TGTGCCAGCAGCCGTAGCGGAAACAATGAGCAGTTCTTC.

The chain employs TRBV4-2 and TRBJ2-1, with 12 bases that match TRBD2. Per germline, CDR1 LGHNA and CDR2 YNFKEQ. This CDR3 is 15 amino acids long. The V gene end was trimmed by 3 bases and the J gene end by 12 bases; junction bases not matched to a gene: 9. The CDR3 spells CASSQGQTSGGWQFF. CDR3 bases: TGTGCCAGCAGCCAGGGTCAGACTAGCGGGGGATGGCAGTTCTTC.

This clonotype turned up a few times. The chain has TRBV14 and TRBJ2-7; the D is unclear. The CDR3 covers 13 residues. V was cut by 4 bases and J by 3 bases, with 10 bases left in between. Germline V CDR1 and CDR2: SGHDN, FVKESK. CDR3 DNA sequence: TGTGCCAGCAGCCTATTGGAGTTCTACGAGCAGTACTTC. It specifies CASSLLEFYEQYF.

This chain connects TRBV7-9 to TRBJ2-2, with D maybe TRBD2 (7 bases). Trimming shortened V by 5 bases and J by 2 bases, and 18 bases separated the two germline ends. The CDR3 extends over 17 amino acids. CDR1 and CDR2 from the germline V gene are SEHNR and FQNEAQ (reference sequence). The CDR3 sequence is CASSRGGASINTGELFF. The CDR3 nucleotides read TGTGCCAGCAGCCGTGGGGGGGCATCGATTAACACCGGGGAGCTGTTTTTT.

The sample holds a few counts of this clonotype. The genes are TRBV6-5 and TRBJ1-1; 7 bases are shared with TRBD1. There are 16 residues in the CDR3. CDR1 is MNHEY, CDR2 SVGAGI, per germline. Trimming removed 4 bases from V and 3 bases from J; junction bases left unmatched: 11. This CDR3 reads CASSSFPRQGDTEAFF. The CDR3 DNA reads TGTGCCAGCAGTTCCTTCCCGAGACAGGGCGACACTGAAGCTTTCTTT.

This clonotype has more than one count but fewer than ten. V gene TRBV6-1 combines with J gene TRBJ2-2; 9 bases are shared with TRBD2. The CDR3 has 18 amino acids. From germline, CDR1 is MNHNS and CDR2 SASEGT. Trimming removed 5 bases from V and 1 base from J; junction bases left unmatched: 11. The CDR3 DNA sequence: TGTGCCAGCAGTAAATGGGGGAAGACTAGCGGGAACACCGGGGAGCTGTTTTTT. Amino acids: CASSKWGKTSGNTGELFF.